These 20 T cell receptor beta chains were all obtained from the same sample, sequenced in a study of OX40 agonist ivuxolimab in advanced cancers. The assay was immunoSEQ multiplex PCR, and TCRdb's table has in-frame clones only and misses some. The sample consists of 25,000 to 35,000 clones, 75% to 90% of them appearing once. The specimen comprised CD4+ or CD8+ T cells sorted from blood, sampled in a trial of the OX40 agonist ivuxolimab. The origin of the receptors is an adult with an advanced solid tumor such as melanoma, head and neck, liver or kidney cancer.

The chain carries TRBV2 and TRBJ2-1; no firm D call. Between the trimmed V and J ends, which lost 1 base and 3 bases, there was a span of 13 bases. Germline V gene data show CDR1 as SNHLY and CDR2 as FYNNEI. The CDR3 is made up of 16 amino acids. CDR3 amino acids: CASSEEVASYYNEQFF. CDR3 sequence (DNA): TGTGCCAGCAGTGAAGAGGTTGCCAGTTACTACAATGAGCAGTTCTTC.

This clone showed up just once. The chain combines TRBV11-2 with TRBJ1-1; D gene unclear. Germline values: CDR1 SGHAT, CDR2 FQNNGV. Trimming removed 0 bases at V and 4 bases at J, with 9 bases between. The CDR3 has 14 residues. The CDR3, as DNA: TGTGCCAGCAGCTTAGAAGGGTACAGCACTGAAGCTTTCTTT. Translating it yields CASSLEGYSTEAFF.

V usage is TRBV6-5 and J usage is TRBJ1-2; no definite D call. Germline loops: CDR1 MNHEY, CDR2 SVGAGI. The V gene lost 8 bases and the J gene lost 6 bases, with 10 bases spanning the gap. The CDR3 length is 11 residues. DNA of the CDR3: TGTGCCAGCCTAGGGCCTGATGGCTACACCTTC. Protein sequence: CASLGPDGYTF.

The chain carries TRBV4-1 and TRBJ1-3; possibly TRBD1 for D (6 bases). The CDR3 loop spans 14 amino acids. Trimming removed 3 bases from V and 6 bases from J, with 12 bases in between. Per germline, CDR1 MGHRA and CDR2 YSYEKL. The CDR3 is CASSQTTGPNTIYF. DNA of the CDR3: TGCGCCAGCAGCCAGACGACAGGCCCAAACACCATATATTTT.

The genes are TRBV7-9 and TRBJ2-1; perhaps D is TRBD1 or TRBD2 (5 bases each). The germline CDR1 and CDR2 sequences are SEHNR and FQNEAQ (reference sequence). V was clipped by 5 bases and J by 4 bases, with 18 bases between them. The CDR3 contains 16 residues. The CDR3 loop is CASSRDVRDPYNEQFF. The CDR3 DNA follows: TGTGCCAGCAGCCGGGACGTCCGGGACCCATACAATGAGCAGTTCTTC.

The chain combines TRBV6-5 with TRBJ2-3; D tentatively fits TRBD1 or TRBD2 (5 bases each). This CDR3 is built from 15 residues. CDR1 and CDR2 from the germline V gene are MNHEY and SVGAGI. The V end lost 4 bases, the J end lost 1 base, and 12 bases lay between the germline ends. The CDR3 reads CASSLWGSGTDTQYF. In DNA form, the CDR3 reads TGTGCCAGCAGTTTGTGGGGGTCGGGCACAGATACGCAGTATTTT.

V gene TRBV7-8 combines with J gene TRBJ2-7; D might be TRBD1 (5 bases). The CDR3 is made up of 14 amino acids. Deletions cut 1 base from V and 0 bases from J, with 7 bases between. The germline gives CDR1 SGHVS, CDR2 FQNEAQ. This CDR3 is CASSLVDSSYEQYF. CDR3 in DNA: TGTGCCAGCAGCTTAGTTGACAGCTCCTACGAGCAGTACTTC.

CDR3 DNA: TGTGCCAGCACTCTCTCCGGGTCGGGTAGAGAGACCCAGTACTTC. Translated, it gives CASTLSGSGRETQYF. This chain uses TRBV2 with TRBJ2-5, with unresolved D. The CDR3 is 15 amino acids. With 7 bases removed from V and 4 bases from J, the gap between germline ends came to 19 bases. CDR1 is SNHLY and CDR2 is FYNNEI in the germline V gene.

This chain uses TRBV5-1 with TRBJ2-7; 10 nucleotides match TRBD1. The V and J ends lost 4 bases and 1 base, in that order; junction bases with no gene match: 2. The CDR3 loop spans 14 amino acids. Germline V lookup: CDR1 SGHRS, CDR2 YFSETQ. CDR3 DNA sequence: TGCGCCAGCAGCGGGACAGGGGCATCCTACGAGCAGTACTTC. Translated, it gives CASSGTGASYEQYF.

This clone was counted only a few times. V is TRBV2 and J is TRBJ2-1; maybe TRBD2 (11 bases). CDR1 and CDR2 from the germline V gene are SNHLY and FYNNEI. There are 19 residues in the CDR3. Trimming cost V 6 bases and J 5 bases, with 29 bases left between them. The CDR3 spells CASSEDRGFLAGGHNEQFF. The CDR3 DNA is TGTGCCAGCAGCGAGGACAGGGGGTTCCTAGCGGGGGGCCACAATGAGCAGTTCTTC.

The rearrangement links TRBV6-5 to TRBJ1-4, with TRBD1 identical over 7 bases. There are 15 residues in the CDR3. Germline V gives CDR1 MNHEY, CDR2 SVGAGI. V shed 4 bases and J 7 bases; nucleotides not matched to a gene: 9. The CDR3 bases are TGTGCCAGCAGTTCCTCGGACAGGAGTGGTGAAAAACTGTTTTTT. Translation: CASSSSDRSGEKLFF.

This clone was counted a single time. The chain combines TRBV27 with TRBJ2-5, with D possibly called TRBD1 or TRBD2 (6 bases each). V lost 6 bases to trimming and J lost 2 bases, with 13 bases between them. This CDR3 has 14 amino acids. From germline, CDR1 is MNHEY and CDR2 SMNVEV (reference sequence). This chain's CDR3 is CASRRGALQETQYF. The CDR3 coding sequence is TGTGCCAGCAGGAGGGGGGCCCTTCAAGAGACCCAGTACTTC.

The chain recombines TRBV6-9 with TRBJ1-1; D is unclear. V was trimmed by 6 bases and J by 8 bases, leaving 10 bases between them. Looked up from germline, CDR1 is MNHGY and CDR2 is SVAAGI. The CDR3 has 11 amino acids. CDR3 sequence reads: CASRDSSEAFF. The CDR3 nucleotides read TGTGCCAGCAGGGACTCCAGCGAAGCTTTCTTT.

In this sample, this clone turned up once. A junction end diverges from the germline sequence, so it may reflect a read error. In nucleotides, the CDR3 is TGTGCCAGCAGATTGGAGTCACAGGGGGGGAACACCGGGGAGCTGTTTTTT. This encodes CASRLESQGGNTGELFF. The chain couples TRBV5-6 to TRBJ2-2, with 8 bases identical to TRBD1. Per the germline V gene, CDR1 is SGHDT and CDR2 is YYEEEE. The CDR3 consists of 17 residues.

The chain has TRBV13 and TRBJ2-5; D is possibly TRBD1 (5 bases). V was clipped by 0 bases and J by 4 bases, with 9 bases between them. The CDR3 has 14 residues. The germline V gene has CDR1 PRHDT and CDR2 FYEKMQ (reference sequence). The DNA of the CDR3 is TGTGCCAGCAGCTTAGGCAGGGTAGGAGAGACCCAGTACTTC. Translated, it gives CASSLGRVGETQYF.

The chain couples TRBV27 to TRBJ1-2; 7 bases align to TRBD1. Germline V CDR1 and CDR2: MNHEY, SMNVEV (reference sequence). CDR3 length: 17 amino acids. V dropped 5 bases and J dropped 4; count of bases not matched to a gene: 16. The CDR3 DNA is TGTGCCAGCAGTGCCACCGCGGGGGGACAGATATCCTATGGCTACACCTTC. The encoded protein is CASSATAGGQISYGYTF.

V usage is TRBV6-6 and J usage is TRBJ1-1; no firm D call. Per germline, CDR1 MNHNY and CDR2 SVGAGI (reference sequence). This CDR3 is 11 amino acids long. Deletions cut 5 bases from V and 3 bases from J, with 4 bases between. CDR3 residues: CASSEDTEAFF. The CDR3 region has the DNA TGTGCCAGCAGTGAGGACACTGAAGCTTTCTTT.

The chain combines TRBV5-6 with TRBJ1-3, with unresolved D. V was trimmed by 2 bases and J by 1 base, leaving 7 bases between them. The CDR3 sequence is 14 residues long. Germline loops: CDR1 SGHDT, CDR2 YYEEEE. CDR3 sequence reads: CASSFGNSGNTIYF. For the CDR3, the DNA is TGTGCCAGCAGCTTTGGAAATTCTGGAAACACCATATATTTT.

This clone was recorded a few times. This chain links TRBV9 with TRBJ1-1, with D maybe TRBD1 (6 bases). V lost 3 bases and J lost 2, with 14 bases in between. The CDR3 is made up of 15 amino acids. In germline, CDR1 is SGDLS, CDR2 YYNGEE. The CDR3 DNA reads as TGTGCCAGCAGCGGAGATGGGGGGCGAAACACTGAAGCTTTCTTT. Its protein is CASSGDGGRNTEAFF.

This clone was detected a few times. CDR3 nucleotides: TGTGCCAGCAGTGGCCAGTCCTACGAGCAGTACTTC. As protein: CASSGQSYEQYF. This chain links TRBV28 with TRBJ2-7; D remains ambiguous. Trimming took 5 bases from V and 1 from J, leaving 6 bases between them. The V gene's germline CDR1 is MDHEN and CDR2 SYDVKM. The CDR3 totals 12 residues.